This entry is about one T cell receptor (beta chain). This clone's antigen is unknown. Per-base quality was not reported, and no clone a single base away is much larger than it. The entry originates in a study of blood T cell repertoires in COVID-19 (dated by TCRdb to about 2020). About the investigation overall: Collaborator samples came from the United States, Italy and Spain and covered acute and convalescent phases of COVID-19. The prospective study material was composed of cDNA or gDNA derived from T cells, B-cell-depleted T cells, or PBMCs. Deeply sampled blood TCRbeta repertoires from subjects exposed to, actively infected with, or recovered from COVID-19 were included in the dataset. The repertoires were released in a freely available public database intended as a resource for research on the immune response to SARS-CoV-2. The samples were drawn from the first 160 participants of the ongoing ImmuneRACE study and from under 1,500 subjects provided by 6 global collaborators. A de-identified subject ID, COVID-19 status, age in years and sex were almost always included in the sample metadata. Where HLA class I and class II types were available, the types were taken from metadata supplied by the sample provider, not from assay-based typing.

TCRbeta CDR3 regions were amplified from genomic DNA using the immunoSEQ Assay, a bias-controlled multiplex PCR. The paper's processing steps were these. The number of nucleated cells in each sample was estimated from the amplification of reference gene primers within the assay. To quantify the absolute abundance of each unique TCRbeta CDR3 rearrangement, sequence reads were collapsed and filtered. For each sample, productive Simpson clonality was calculated as the square root of Simpson's diversity index across productive rearrangements. The source is immuneACCESS, and TCRdb retained only in-frame sequences with V and J called. Part of the clones is not carried over; for the studies checked, unresolved V genes explain less than half of this, and the remainder is unexplained. The V and J calls and clone size come from that table; D and trimming were worked out from the DNA. A total of some 300,000 clones appear in this sample, roughly 91% of them only once. The ten most abundant clones make up approximately 2.9% of the sample.

V is trimmed back by 4 bases and J by 8 bases, and the junction contains 9 bases that no gene match accounts for. CDR1 and CDR2 were assigned from the germline V gene as MDHEN and SYDVKM. Inclusive of the bounding cysteine and phenylalanine, the CDR3 is 16 residues long. Only the CDR3 part of the read is kept: 48 bases, read in frame from the first base. In the prospective study, participants were roughly 18 to 90 years old, resided in under 30 geographic areas of the United States, and were enrolled through a virtual design. To assign participants to cohorts, the prospective study relied on clinical history that participants themselves reported in a screening survey and a study questionnaire. Exposed participants had been in contact, within 2 weeks of entering the study, with a person who had a PCR-confirmed or clinician-diagnosed case of COVID-19. In the prospective study, mobile phlebotomists collected whole blood, serum and a nasopharyngeal or oropharyngeal swab from each participant. Participants in the prospective study had the option to provide additional blood draws and questionnaires over an approximately 2-month period. Blood samples from the prospective study were shipped frozen or at room temperature prior to DNA extraction.

What the authors observed across the whole study: The amount of clinical and demographic metadata varied by source and participant and was provided uncurated.

This clonotype originated in a woman aged 50 to 60 who had been exposed to COVID-19. The V gene is TRBV28 and the J gene is TRBJ1-6; TRBD1 lines up with 9 middle nucleotides. Source material: PBMCs or T cells enriched from blood (not recorded which). CDR3 loop: CASSSLGDRAHSPLHF. The sequenced DNA: TGTGCCAGCAGTTCACTAGGGGACAGGGCCCATTCACCCCTCCACTTT.